This T cell receptor beta chain was sequenced in a study of neurological immune-mediated disorders (dated by TCRdb to about 2019). At the level of the whole study: Among the approximately 35 multiple sclerosis patients, relapsing-remitting MS was present in 31 and secondary progressive MS was present in 3. Using UMI-based sequencing, the study compared peripheral blood TCR-beta repertoires from patients with HTLV-I-associated myelopathy (HAM/TSP), patients with multiple sclerosis, and healthy controls. Longitudinal samples, technical triplicates and paired sorted CD4+ and CD8+ T-cell subsets, alongside PBMC samples, were included among the roughly 100 TCR-beta libraries. Of the 65 to 70 subjects in the cohort, about 14 were HAM/TSP patients, about 34 were multiple sclerosis patients, and roughly 20 were healthy controls.

For unsorted PBMC libraries, 2 million PBMCs were used after storage in RNAlater at -80 degrees C until RNA extraction. The multiple sclerosis patients were enrolled in a US clinical protocol that used magnetic resonance imaging to evaluate disease progression. Peripheral blood was subjected to Ficoll-Hypaque density gradient centrifugation to isolate PBMCs, which were then cryopreserved in liquid nitrogen. The investigation overall reported the following: The highest TCR clonal expansion was observed in HAM/TSP patients, whereas the lowest was observed in MS patients, even when compared with healthy controls. The MS cluster showed no association with clinical or MRI features, and the authors stated that larger cohorts are needed. Repertoires from 18 of 34 MS patients were grouped by phylogenetic analysis into a cluster of related CDR3 sequences, suggesting a possible repertoire-level signature. No identical CDR3 amino acid sequences were found to be shared among expanded clones across subjects, suggesting that TCR-beta repertoires were private in all groups.

To synthesize cDNA, template-switch 5'RACE was performed with a primer carrying a 10-nucleotide random unique molecular identifier so that each TCR transcript was tagged. Every sequencing run covered 15-18 subjects and yielded more than 170 million TCR-beta sequences. The RNeasy kit was used to extract total RNA. TCR-beta VDJ regions were amplified with primers for the TCR constant region and the 5'RACE anchor, using the KAPA Real-time Library Amplification kit. Sample indexes and Illumina adaptors were added in a first PCR, after which library yield was increased in a second PCR. After Ampure bead purification, the roughly 650 bp TCR product was size-selected on a 2% E-gel SizeSelection system. Before pooling, libraries had their quality checked on a Bioanalyzer, their concentration measured with Qubit, and their quantity determined with the Kapa Library Quantification kit. Paired-end 2 x 150 bp sequencing of the libraries was performed on an Illumina HiSeq 2500. To increase sequence diversity, about 25-31% phiX was spiked into each library pool. The authors' analysis ran thus. Quality-filtered reads were processed with the UMI-based MiGEC pipeline, which removed over 75% of raw TCR sequences during error correction. VDJ genes were aligned to IMGT germline references, and clonotypes were defined by unique CDR3 amino acid sequence plus V-J genes. Clonal expansion, Shannon diversity and CDR3 relatedness (CalcPairwiseDistances, ClusterSamples) were evaluated with VDJtools, and phylogenetic trees were built with CLCbio workbench. Using coefficient-of-variation modelling across technical triplicates, the study counted a clone as expanded if it had at least 8 unique UMIs. Through fastp at Q25 and MiXCR, TCRdb rebuilt clones from the public reads, retaining in-frame beta chains. One record per CDR3 amino acid sequence lists the most common genes and DNA. TCRdb assigned the V and J calls; the authors' analysis was not used. The sample table holds tens of thousands of distinct CDR3 sequences, of which about 5.5% were seen once. Less than 2.5% of the sample comes from the top ten.

The CDR3, from cysteine to phenylalanine, totals 16 residues. The only DNA kept is the CDR3, 48 bases in frame from the first base. Trimming removed 3 bases from V and 3 bases from J, leaving 16 bases between the germline ends. In the germline V gene, CDR1 corresponds to SGHDT and CDR2 to YYEEEE. This clonotype was counted at least ten times. Its specific antigen is unknown. No base quality information exists; no much larger clone differs at one position. Sequencing used PBMCs. This TCR was recovered from a woman under 40 with multiple sclerosis. The chain is assembled from TRBV5-6 and TRBJ1-5; the D gene identity is not certain. The CDR3 protein: CASSSARNWANQPQHF. The DNA sequence is given as TGTGCCAGCAGCTCAGCCCGGAATTGGGCCAATCAGCCCCAGCATTTT. The full variable domain, completed from the reference TRBV5-6 and TRBJ1-5 proteins outside the CDR3, reads DAGVTQSPTHLIKTRGQQVTLRCSPKSGHDTVSWYQQALGQGPQFIFQYYEEEERQRGNFPDRFSGHQFPNYSSELNVNALLLGDSALYLCASSSARNWANQPQHFGDGTRLSIL.